This is a list of T cell receptor beta chains from one sample in a study of early T cells in non-severe SARS-CoV-2 infection. Each CDR3 protein is one row after TCRdb ran MiXCR on the 5' RACE reads. The sample contains roughly 48,000 distinct CDR3 sequences, around 7.5% of which appear only once. The sequenced sample was whole blood. The receptors were gathered from an adult who was a healthcare worker with PCR-confirmed SARS-CoV-2 infection or an uninfected control (not recorded which). Both conserved end residues are part of each CDR3. The D gene is left open where the match is weak. A row's size may be missing; if present it is once, few, many or a size class.

CDR3nt	CDR3aa	v_gene	d_gene	abundance	len	j_gene
TGTGCCAGCTCCTCGGCCCGGGAGGGCACTGAAGCTTTCTTT	CASSSAREGTEAFF	TRBV18	NA	many	14	TRBJ1-1
TGTGCCAGCAGCCAAGATAGCGGGACAGTCTATGGCTACACCTTC	CASSQDSGTVYGYTF	TRBV4-2	TRBD1	few	15	TRBJ1-2
TGCGCCAGCAGCATCTTCTCCTACGAGCAGTACTTC	CASSIFSYEQYF	TRBV5-1	NA	NA	12	TRBJ2-7
TGCAGTGCTAGGCGAGACGGGGGCAGGGAGACCCAGTACTTC	CSARRDGGRETQYF	TRBV20-1	NA	NA	14	TRBJ2-5
TGTGCCAGCAGACCAACTAGCGGGGGAAACACCGGGGAGCTGTTTTTT	CASRPTSGGNTGELFF	TRBV6-1	TRBD2	few	16	TRBJ2-2
TGCGCCAGCAGTGACCACGGGACAGGTTACAATGAGCAGTTCTTC	CASSDHGTGYNEQFF	TRBV10-1	TRBD1	NA	15	TRBJ2-1
TGTGCCAGCACCGAGGCCCAGCATTTT	CASTEAQHF	TRBV7-3	NA	many	9	TRBJ1-5
TGTGCCAGCAGTTTTGAGGGGTCCGGGGAGCTGTTTTTT	CASSFEGSGELFF	TRBV27	NA	NA	13	TRBJ2-2
TGCAGTGCTAGAGCCACCGACAGGGGCCTAGGCATGCCCCAGCATTTT	CSARATDRGLGMPQHF	TRBV20-1	TRBD1	many	16	TRBJ1-5
TGCAGCGTGGGGGACAGCTTCTACGAGCAGTACTTC	CSVGDSFYEQYF	TRBV29-1	TRBD1	NA	12	TRBJ2-7
TGTGCCAGCAGTCAGACCGGGGCCCTCAATCAGCCCCAGCATTTT	CASSQTGALNQPQHF	TRBV6-6	NA	many	15	TRBJ1-5
TGTGCCAGCAGCCGGGCCCCAAATGGGGAGACCCAGTACTTC	CASSRAPNGETQYF	TRBV2	NA	NA	14	TRBJ2-5
TGTGCCAGCAGTTACGGAGCTATGATGAACACTGAAGCTTTCTTT	CASSYGAMMNTEAFF	TRBV6-5	NA	NA	15	TRBJ1-1
TGTGCCAGCAGCTTAGACCTAGCGGGGGCCGCGAACACCGGGGAGCTGTTTTTT	CASSLDLAGAANTGELFF	TRBV7-6	TRBD2	many	18	TRBJ2-2
TGCAGCGTTGAAGATCCAGCGGGAGGTAGCTCCTACGAGCAGTACTTC	CSVEDPAGGSSYEQYF	TRBV29-1	TRBD2	many	16	TRBJ2-7
TGTGCCAGCAGCTTAGGCGGCGTAGCGGACGAGCAGTACTTC	CASSLGGVADEQYF	TRBV11-3	NA	many	14	TRBJ2-7
TGTGCCAGCAGCCCCGGGACAGGGTTGTCCGGGGAGCTGTTTTTT	CASSPGTGLSGELFF	TRBV7-2	TRBD1	few	15	TRBJ2-2
TGTGCCAGCAGCCAAGGATGGGGGACCCAAGAGACCCAGTACTTC	CASSQGWGTQETQYF	TRBV3-1	NA	many	15	TRBJ2-5
TGTGCCAGCAGCTCGGGGAATACGCAGTATTTT	CASSSGNTQYF	TRBV7-3	NA	NA	11	TRBJ2-3
TGTGCCAGCAGTCCCCGCCCCAGTGAAGCTTTCTTT	CASSPRPSEAFF	TRBV6-2/TRBV6-3	NA	many	12	TRBJ1-1
TGTGCCAGCAGCCCCAGGCTAGCGGGGCGCACAGATACGCAGTATTTT	CASSPRLAGRTDTQYF	TRBV12-3/TRBV12-4	TRBD2	NA	16	TRBJ2-3
TGTGCCAGCAGTGAAGGCCCTTACTACAATGAGCAGTTCTTC	CASSEGPYYNEQFF	TRBV2	NA	NA	14	TRBJ2-1
TGTGCCATCAGTGCTTCCGTCAACTCAAATTCACCCCTCCACTTT	CAISASVNSNSPLHF	TRBV10-3	NA	few	15	TRBJ1-6
TGTGCCAGCAGCTTAACTAGCGGGGAGGTTGGGGAGCAGTACTTC	CASSLTSGEVGEQYF	TRBV13	TRBD2	NA	15	TRBJ2-7
TGTGCCAGCAGCTTGCGGCAGGAGGTTGCAGATACGCAGTATTTT	CASSLRQEVADTQYF	TRBV5-4	NA	NA	15	TRBJ2-3
TGTGCCAGCAGCTTAATGCACACAGATACGCAGTATTTT	CASSLMHTDTQYF	TRBV7-2	NA	many	13	TRBJ2-3
TGTGCCAGCAGTTCCCCAGGCACCGGGGAGCTGTTTTTT	CASSSPGTGELFF	TRBV12-3/TRBV12-4	NA	many	13	TRBJ2-2
TGCAGCGTTCAGGGACAGCGACCCGAAGCTTTCTTT	CSVQGQRPEAFF	TRBV29-1	TRBD1	few	12	TRBJ1-1
TGTGCCAGCAGTGGGGGACAGGGGGCGCGTGGAAACACCATATATTTT	CASSGGQGARGNTIYF	TRBV6-1	TRBD1	NA	16	TRBJ1-3
TGCAGCGTTGAGCCGGGACAGGGAGATGAAAAACTGTTTTTT	CSVEPGQGDEKLFF	TRBV29-1	TRBD1	many	14	TRBJ1-4
TGTGCCAGCGGGGGGGCCCTCGAGACCCAGTACTTC	CASGGALETQYF	TRBV28	NA	many	12	TRBJ2-5
TGCGCCAGCAGCCAGACCGGGACCCAGAAGGAGACCCAGTACTTC	CASSQTGTQKETQYF	TRBV4-1	NA	NA	15	TRBJ2-5
TGTGCCAGCAGGTCCCGGGACAGGGAGCAGTTCTTC	CASRSRDREQFF	TRBV12-3/TRBV12-4	TRBD1	few	12	TRBJ2-1
TGTGCCAGCAGCTCGAATAGCGGGAGGGCGCGTCAGTTCTTC	CASSSNSGRARQFF	TRBV28	TRBD2	NA	14	TRBJ2-1
TGTGCCAGCAAGGTGGGGGCCCACGAGCAGTACTTC	CASKVGAHEQYF	TRBV2	NA	NA	12	TRBJ2-7
TGTGCCAGCAGCCCGCGACCGTCGGGGGCCAGCAATCAGCCCCAGCATTTT	CASSPRPSGASNQPQHF	TRBV7-8	NA	many	17	TRBJ1-5
TGTGCCAGCAGTTTCGAGGACACTAAGGAAAAACTGTTTTTT	CASSFEDTKEKLFF	TRBV28	NA	NA	14	TRBJ1-4
TGTGCCAGCAGCGTACAGGCCAATCAGCCCCAGCATTTT	CASSVQANQPQHF	TRBV7-9	NA	many	13	TRBJ1-5
TGCAGCGTTCTCAGGGGAAACTATGGCTACACCTTC	CSVLRGNYGYTF	TRBV29-1	NA	NA	12	TRBJ1-2
TGTGCCAGCAGTAACTACAAAGCAGATACGCAGTATTTT	CASSNYKADTQYF	TRBV27	NA	NA	13	TRBJ2-3
TGTGCCACCAGTGGACCGGGACACGACAAAAACTTCCAAGAGACCCAGTACTTC	CATSGPGHDKNFQETQYF	TRBV24-1	NA	many	18	TRBJ2-5
TGTGCCAGCAGCGTATACACAGGGGTTAACTATGGCTACACCTTC	CASSVYTGVNYGYTF	TRBV9	TRBD1	NA	15	TRBJ1-2
TGTGCCAGCAGCCCCAGGGGGACGGGACGAAATGAAAAACTGTTTTTT	CASSPRGTGRNEKLFF	TRBV7-9	TRBD1	few	16	TRBJ1-4
TGTGCCAGCAGTTTACTCTCCGGGACTAGCGGGCCCACAGATACGCAGTATTTT	CASSLLSGTSGPTDTQYF	TRBV6-5	TRBD2	many	18	TRBJ2-3
TGTGCCAGTAGTATCTCAGGGGTCGGGACCCAGTACTTC	CASSISGVGTQYF	TRBV19	NA	many	13	TRBJ2-5
TGTGCCAGCAGCTTAATAGGGGGACAGAACTACGAGCAGTACTTC	CASSLIGGQNYEQYF	TRBV7-8	TRBD1	NA	15	TRBJ2-7
TGTGCCAGCAGCCCGGACAGGGAGAGGAATGAGCAGTTCTTC	CASSPDRERNEQFF	TRBV7-2	TRBD1	many	14	TRBJ2-1
TGTGCCACCAGTGAAAGAGCAGATACGCAGTATTTT	CATSERADTQYF	TRBV24-1	NA	once	12	TRBJ2-3
TGCAGTGGCTCTTCCCCTAGCGGGGGGATCGCAGATACGCAGTATTTT	CSGSSPSGGIADTQYF	TRBV20-1	TRBD2	many	16	TRBJ2-3